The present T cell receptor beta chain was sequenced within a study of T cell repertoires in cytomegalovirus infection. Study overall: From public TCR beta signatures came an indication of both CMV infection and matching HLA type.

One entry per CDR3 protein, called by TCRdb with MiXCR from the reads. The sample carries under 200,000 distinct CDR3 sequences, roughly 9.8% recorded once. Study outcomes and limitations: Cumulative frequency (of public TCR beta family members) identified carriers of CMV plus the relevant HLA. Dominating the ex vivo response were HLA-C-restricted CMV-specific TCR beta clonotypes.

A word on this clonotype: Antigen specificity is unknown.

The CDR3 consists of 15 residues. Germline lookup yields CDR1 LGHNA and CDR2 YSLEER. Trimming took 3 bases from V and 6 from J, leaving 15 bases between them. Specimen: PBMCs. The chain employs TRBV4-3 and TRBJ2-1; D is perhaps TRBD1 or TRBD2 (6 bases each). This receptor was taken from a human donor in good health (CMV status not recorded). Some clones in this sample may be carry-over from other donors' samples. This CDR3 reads CASSQKYRGLNEQFF. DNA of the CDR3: TGCGCCAGCAGCCAGAAATATCGGGGGCTCAATGAGCAGTTCTTC.